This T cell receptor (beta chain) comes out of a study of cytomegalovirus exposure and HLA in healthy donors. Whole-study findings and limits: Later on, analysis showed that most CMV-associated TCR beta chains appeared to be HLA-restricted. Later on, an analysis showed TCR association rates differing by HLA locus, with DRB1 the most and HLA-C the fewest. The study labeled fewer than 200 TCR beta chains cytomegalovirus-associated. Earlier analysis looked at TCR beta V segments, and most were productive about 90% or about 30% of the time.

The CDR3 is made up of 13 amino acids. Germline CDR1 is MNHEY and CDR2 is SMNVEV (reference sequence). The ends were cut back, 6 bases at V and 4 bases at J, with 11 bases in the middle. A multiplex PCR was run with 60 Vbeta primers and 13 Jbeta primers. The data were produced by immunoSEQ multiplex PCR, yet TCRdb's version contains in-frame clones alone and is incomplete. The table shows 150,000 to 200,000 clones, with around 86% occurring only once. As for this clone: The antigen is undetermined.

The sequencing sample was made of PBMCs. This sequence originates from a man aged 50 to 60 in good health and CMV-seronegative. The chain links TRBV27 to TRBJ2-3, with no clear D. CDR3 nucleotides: TGTGCCAGCAGCCAGTTCGTGGCAGATACGCAGTATTTT. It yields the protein CASSQFVADTQYF.